This TCR beta chain emerged from a study of blood T cell repertoires in COVID-19. The repertoire was sequenced with immunoSEQ multiplex PCR; TCRdb's copy has only in-frame clones and lacks some. Of approximately 300,000 clones in the sample, about 83% were seen once. Germline CDR1 is GTSNPN and CDR2 is SVGIG (reference sequence). This CDR3 has 14 residues. V lost 5 bases to trimming and J lost 0 bases, with 11 bases between them. The sample comprised peripheral blood. The receptor's source is a woman aged 50 to 60 with acute or convalescent COVID-19. This rearrangement joins TRBV30 to TRBJ1-3; weak D call: TRBD1 (5 bases). The DNA for the CDR3 is TGTGCCTGGGGGGGACTGATCTCTGGAAACACCATATATTTT. This translates into CAWGGLISGNTIYF.